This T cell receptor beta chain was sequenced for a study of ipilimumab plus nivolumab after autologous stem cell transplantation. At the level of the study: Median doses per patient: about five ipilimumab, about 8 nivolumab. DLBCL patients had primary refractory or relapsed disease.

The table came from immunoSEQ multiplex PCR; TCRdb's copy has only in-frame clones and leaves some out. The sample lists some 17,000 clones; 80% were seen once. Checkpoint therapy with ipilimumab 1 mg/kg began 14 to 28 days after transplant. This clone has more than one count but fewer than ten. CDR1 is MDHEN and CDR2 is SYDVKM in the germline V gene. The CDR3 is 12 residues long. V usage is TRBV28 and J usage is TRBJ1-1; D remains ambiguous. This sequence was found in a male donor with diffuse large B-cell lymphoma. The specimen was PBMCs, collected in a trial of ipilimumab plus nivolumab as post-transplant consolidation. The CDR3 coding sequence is TGTGTTTCTCAGTTAACGAACACTGAAGCTTTCTTT. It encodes CVSQLTNTEAFF.